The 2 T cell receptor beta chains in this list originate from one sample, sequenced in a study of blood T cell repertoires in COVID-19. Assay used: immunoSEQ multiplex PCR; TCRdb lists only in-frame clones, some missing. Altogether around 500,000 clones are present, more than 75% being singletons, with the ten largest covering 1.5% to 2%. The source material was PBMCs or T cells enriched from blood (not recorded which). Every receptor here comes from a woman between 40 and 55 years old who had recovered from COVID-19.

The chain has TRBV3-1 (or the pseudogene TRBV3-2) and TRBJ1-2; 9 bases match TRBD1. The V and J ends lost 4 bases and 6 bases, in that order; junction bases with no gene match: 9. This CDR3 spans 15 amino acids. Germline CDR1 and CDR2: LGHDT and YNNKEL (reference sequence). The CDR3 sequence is CASSPSWTGEDGYTF. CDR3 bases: TGTGCCAGCAGCCCATCGTGGACAGGGGAAGATGGCTACACCTTC.

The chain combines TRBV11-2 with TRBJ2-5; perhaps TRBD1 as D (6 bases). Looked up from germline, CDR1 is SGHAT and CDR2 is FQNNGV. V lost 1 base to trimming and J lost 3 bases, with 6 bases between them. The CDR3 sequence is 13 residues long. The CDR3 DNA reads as TGTGCCAGCAGCTTAGGGGACAAAGAGACCCAGTACTTC. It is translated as CASSLGDKETQYF.